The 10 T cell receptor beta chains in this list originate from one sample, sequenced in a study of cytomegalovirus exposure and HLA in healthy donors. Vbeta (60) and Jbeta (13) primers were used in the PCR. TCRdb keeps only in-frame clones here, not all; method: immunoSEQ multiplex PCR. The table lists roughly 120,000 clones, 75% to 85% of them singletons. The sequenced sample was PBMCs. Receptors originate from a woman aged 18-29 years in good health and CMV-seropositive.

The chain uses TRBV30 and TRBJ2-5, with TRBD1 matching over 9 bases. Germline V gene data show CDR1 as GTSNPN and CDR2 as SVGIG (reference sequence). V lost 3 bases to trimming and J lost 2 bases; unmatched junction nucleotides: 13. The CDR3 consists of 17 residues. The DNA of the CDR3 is TGTGCCTGGAGCGATTTACTCTCCGGGACAGGGCAAGAGACCCAGTACTTC. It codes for CAWSDLLSGTGQETQYF.

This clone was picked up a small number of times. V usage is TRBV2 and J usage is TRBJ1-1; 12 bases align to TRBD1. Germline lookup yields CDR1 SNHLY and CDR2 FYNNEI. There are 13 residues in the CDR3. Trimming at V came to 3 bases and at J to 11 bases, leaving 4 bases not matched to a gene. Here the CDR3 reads CASSEWDRGLAFF. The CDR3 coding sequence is TGTGCCAGCAGTGAGTGGGACAGGGGGCTGGCTTTCTTT.

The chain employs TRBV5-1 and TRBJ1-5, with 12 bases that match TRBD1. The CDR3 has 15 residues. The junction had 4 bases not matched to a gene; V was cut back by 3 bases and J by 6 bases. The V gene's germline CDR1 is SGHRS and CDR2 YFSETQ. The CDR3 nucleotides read TGCGCCAGCAGCTCGGGACAGGGGGCCGGTCAGCCCCAGCATTTT. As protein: CASSSGQGAGQPQHF.

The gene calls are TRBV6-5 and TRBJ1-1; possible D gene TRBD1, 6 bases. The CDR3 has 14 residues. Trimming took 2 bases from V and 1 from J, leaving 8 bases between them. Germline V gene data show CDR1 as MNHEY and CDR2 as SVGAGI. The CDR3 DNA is TGTGCCAGCAGTTACAGGACAGAGAACACTGAAGCTTTCTTT. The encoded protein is CASSYRTENTEAFF.

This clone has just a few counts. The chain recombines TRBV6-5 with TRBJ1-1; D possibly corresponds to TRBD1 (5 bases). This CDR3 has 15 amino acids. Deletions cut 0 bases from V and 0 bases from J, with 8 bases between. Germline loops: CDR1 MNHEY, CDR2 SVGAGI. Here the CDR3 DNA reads TGTGCCAGCAGTTACTCGGGGGGGATGAACACTGAAGCTTTCTTT. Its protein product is CASSYSGGMNTEAFF.

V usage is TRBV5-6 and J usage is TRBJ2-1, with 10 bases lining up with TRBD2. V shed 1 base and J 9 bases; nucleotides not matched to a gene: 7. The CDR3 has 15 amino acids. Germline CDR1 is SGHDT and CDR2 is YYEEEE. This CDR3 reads CASSLTTSGNSEQFF. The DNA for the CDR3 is TGTGCCAGCAGCTTGACTACTAGCGGGAATAGTGAGCAGTTCTTC.

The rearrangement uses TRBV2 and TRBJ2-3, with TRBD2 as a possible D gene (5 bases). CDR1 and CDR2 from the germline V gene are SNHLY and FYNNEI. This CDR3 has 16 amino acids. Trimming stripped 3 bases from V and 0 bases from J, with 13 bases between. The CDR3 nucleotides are TGTGCCAGCAGTGAGAGACTAAATACTAGCACAGATACGCAGTATTTT. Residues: CASSERLNTSTDTQYF.

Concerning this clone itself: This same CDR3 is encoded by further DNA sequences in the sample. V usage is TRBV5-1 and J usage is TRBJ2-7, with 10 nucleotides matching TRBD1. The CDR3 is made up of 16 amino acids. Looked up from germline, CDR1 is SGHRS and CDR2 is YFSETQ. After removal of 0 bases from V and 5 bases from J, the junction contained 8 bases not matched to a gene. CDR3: CASSLASGTGVHEQYF. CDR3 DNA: TGCGCCAGCAGCTTGGCATCAGGGACAGGGGTACACGAGCAGTACTTC.

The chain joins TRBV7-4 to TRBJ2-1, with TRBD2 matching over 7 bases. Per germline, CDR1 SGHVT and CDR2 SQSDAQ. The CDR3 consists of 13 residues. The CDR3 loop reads CAGWAGVYNEQFF. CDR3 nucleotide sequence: TGTGCGGGGTGGGCGGGAGTGTACAATGAGCAGTTCTTC.

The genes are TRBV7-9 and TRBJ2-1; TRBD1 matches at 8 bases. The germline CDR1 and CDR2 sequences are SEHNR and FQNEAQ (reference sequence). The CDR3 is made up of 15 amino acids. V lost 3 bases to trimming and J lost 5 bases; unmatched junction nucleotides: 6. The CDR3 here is CASSFRDRRNNEQFF. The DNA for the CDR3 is TGTGCCAGCAGCTTTCGGGACAGGAGGAACAATGAGCAGTTCTTC. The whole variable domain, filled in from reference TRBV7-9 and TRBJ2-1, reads DTGVSQNPRHKITKRGQNVTFRCDPISEHNRLYWYRQTLGQGPEFLTYFQNEAQLEKSRLLSDRFSAERPKGSFSTLEIQRTEQGDSAMYLCASSFRDRRNNEQFFGPGTRLTVL.